What follows are 27 T cell receptor beta chains derived from one specimen sequenced in a study of T cell changes during pregnancy in multiple sclerosis. Only in-frame clones appear in the TCRdb table, and some are missing; sequencing was by immunoSEQ multiplex PCR. The sample includes about 40,000 clones, about 85% of them seen just once. Here the sequenced sample was CD4+ T cells from peripheral blood mononuclear cells, taken in the second trimester of pregnancy. Source of these receptors: a female donor with multiple sclerosis, enrolled in a pregnancy study.

The chain uses TRBV28 and TRBJ2-7; TRBD2 matches at 12 bases. There are 15 residues in the CDR3. J gave up 4 bases and V 5 bases, and 6 bases lay outside the gene matches. The germline CDR1 and CDR2 sequences are MDHEN and SYDVKM. The CDR3 DNA is TGTGCCAGCAGTCCCCACGGGACTAGCGGGTACGAGCAGTACTTC. The encoded protein is CASSPHGTSGYEQYF.

This sequence joins TRBV7-2 and TRBJ2-7; unclear D gene. The germline gives CDR1 SGHTA, CDR2 FQGNSA. Trimming left V 5 bases short and J 2 bases short, with 13 bases between. The CDR3 length is 14 residues. This chain's CDR3 is CASSPLEMAYEQYF. The CDR3, as DNA: TGTGCCAGCAGCCCCCTAGAGATGGCCTACGAGCAGTACTTC.

This clone came up once. The gene calls are TRBV11-2 and TRBJ2-1, with 8 bases identical to TRBD2. Per germline, CDR1 SGHAT and CDR2 FQNNGV. Trimming took 0 bases from V and 7 from J; bases not matched to a gene: 5. The CDR3 is 15 residues long. This CDR3 is CASSLDRTSPNEQFF. As DNA, the CDR3 is TGTGCCAGCAGCTTAGATCGGACTAGCCCTAATGAGCAGTTCTTC.

This sequence joins TRBV29-1 and TRBJ2-1; 11 bases match TRBD2. CDR3 length: 15 residues. V trimming: 7 bases; J trimming: 9 bases; junction bases outside the gene matches: 14. CDR1 and CDR2 (germline): SQVTM, ANQGSEA. CDR3 protein: CSALGLAGGPGEQFF. The CDR3 nucleotides read TGCAGCGCCCTAGGGTTAGCGGGAGGGCCTGGTGAGCAGTTCTTC.

This clone was recorded a few times. The J gene is TRBJ2-5, the V gene TRBV7-3; TRBD2 matches at 9 bases. V was pared by 2 bases and J by 2 bases, with 9 bases of the junction left unmatched. The CDR3 is 17 residues long. The germline V gene encodes CDR1 SGHTA and CDR2 FQGTGA. The CDR3 region is CASSLAGPAGGQETQYF. The CDR3 coding sequence is TGTGCCAGCAGCTTAGCGGGGCCAGCGGGAGGACAAGAGACCCAGTACTTC.

The chain combines TRBV28 with TRBJ2-7, with D possibly TRBD2 on 5 matching bases. V gave up 2 bases and J gave up 7 bases, with 15 bases separating them. Germline values: CDR1 MDHEN, CDR2 SYDVKM. This CDR3 spans 14 amino acids. CDR3 nucleotide sequence: TGTGCCAGCAGTTTAACGGAGCCCCAGCGGGAGCAGTACTTC. This sequence encodes CASSLTEPQREQYF. The whole variable domain, filled in from reference TRBV28 and TRBJ2-7, reads DVKVTQSSRYLVKRTGEKVFLECVQDMDHENMFWYRQDPGLGLRLIYFSYDVKMKEKGDIPEGYSVSREKKERFSLILESASTNQTSMYLCASSLTEPQREQYFGPGTRLTVT.

In this sample, this clone turned up a few times. The gene calls are TRBV29-1 and TRBJ2-3, with TRBD2 as a possible D gene (5 bases). Per the germline V gene, CDR1 is SQVTM and CDR2 is ANQGSEA. The CDR3 runs 11 residues. V was shortened by 3 bases and J by 6 bases, with 7 bases between the two germline ends. Here the CDR3 DNA reads TGCAGCGTTGATTCGGGGGATACGCAGTATTTT. Amino acids: CSVDSGDTQYF.

The J gene is TRBJ2-5, the V gene TRBV7-6; D is possibly TRBD2 (6 bases). The CDR3 runs 15 residues. V lost 1 base, J lost 5 bases, and 14 bases lay in between. Germline V gene data show CDR1 as SGHVS and CDR2 as FNYEAQ. The CDR3 DNA is TGTGCCAGCAGCTTAGTCCGGGAGAGGGTGGAGACCCAGTACTTC. This sequence encodes CASSLVRERVETQYF.

J is TRBJ2-7 and V is TRBV28, with TRBD1 as a possible D gene (6 bases). The length of the CDR3 is 15 residues. Germline V gives CDR1 MDHEN, CDR2 SYDVKM. V lost 5 bases and J lost 0, with 14 bases in between. CDR3 sequence: CASSLRQESSYEQYF. CDR3 DNA sequence: TGTGCCAGCAGTCTCCGACAGGAGAGCTCCTACGAGCAGTACTTC. Full variable domain (remainder filled in from reference TRBV28 and TRBJ2-7): DVKVTQSSRYLVKRTGEKVFLECVQDMDHENMFWYRQDPGLGLRLIYFSYDVKMKEKGDIPEGYSVSREKKERFSLILESASTNQTSMYLCASSLRQESSYEQYFGPGTRLTVT.

The chain uses TRBV7-8 and TRBJ2-1, with TRBD2 as a possible D gene (6 bases). V was trimmed by 5 bases and J by 0 bases, leaving 11 bases between them. Germline CDR1 and CDR2: SGHVS and FQNEAQ. This CDR3 spans 15 amino acids. The CDR3 loop is CASSAGLSSYNEQFF. The DNA for the CDR3 is TGTGCCAGCAGCGCGGGGTTGAGCTCCTACAATGAGCAGTTCTTC.

This clone was found a few times. The chain carries TRBV5-8 and TRBJ1-5, with D maybe TRBD1 (5 bases). Germline V CDR1 and CDR2: SGHTS, YDEGEE. The ends were cut back, 4 bases at V and 0 bases at J, with 14 bases in the middle. The CDR3 runs to 16 residues. DNA for the CDR3: TGTGCCAGCAGCCGAATTGACAGACATAGCAATCAGCCCCAGCATTTT. This sequence encodes CASSRIDRHSNQPQHF.

The chain joins TRBV7-6 to TRBJ2-2, with D uncertain. V was clipped by 4 bases and J by 0 bases, with 6 bases between them. This CDR3 contains 14 residues. Germline-derived CDR1 and CDR2 are SGHVS and FNYEAQ. The CDR3 here is CASSSNPNTGELFF. DNA for the CDR3: TGTGCCAGCAGCTCTAACCCGAACACCGGGGAGCTGTTTTTT.

V gene TRBV5-4 combines with J gene TRBJ2-5; 9 bases map to TRBD1. CDR1 and CDR2 (germline): SGHNT, YYREEE (reference sequence). The CDR3 extends over 15 amino acids. The J segment lost 4 bases and the V segment lost 0 bases, leaving 4 bases of the junction unmatched. CDR3 bases: TGTGCCAGCAGCTTGGACGGGACAGGGTCAGAGACCCAGTACTTC. It specifies CASSLDGTGSETQYF.

The chain recombines TRBV6-1 with TRBJ1-3; tentative D call: TRBD1 (5 bases). The CDR3 is made up of 13 amino acids. Trimming removed 5 bases at V and 10 bases at J, with 15 bases between. Germline CDR1 is MNHNS and CDR2 is SASEGT. CDR3 sequence: CASSPTAGTTIYF. The DNA of the CDR3 is TGTGCCAGCAGTCCGACGGCCGGGACTACCATATATTTT.

The count of this clone is one. This chain connects TRBV6-1 to TRBJ2-7, with D maybe TRBD2 (5 bases). The V gene lost 8 bases and the J gene lost 9 bases, with 14 bases spanning the gap. The germline V gene has CDR1 MNHNS and CDR2 SASEGT. The CDR3 is 11 residues long. CDR3 coding DNA: TGTGCCAGCCGTGGAGGAGGCGCGCAGTACTTC. Encoded protein: CASRGGGAQYF.

The chain uses TRBV9 and TRBJ1-1; TRBD1 is a possible D gene (5 bases). The germline V and J ends were trimmed by 4 bases and 5 bases, with 21 bases remaining between them. The germline V gene has CDR1 SGDLS and CDR2 YYNGEE. This CDR3 spans 16 amino acids. The CDR3 spells CASSPYRARGRTEAFF. In DNA form, the CDR3 reads TGTGCCAGCAGCCCTTACCGCGCGCGGGGCCGGACTGAAGCTTTCTTT.

The chain combines TRBV19 with TRBJ2-6, with 8 bases aligning to TRBD2. The CDR3 is made up of 19 amino acids. Germline CDR1 is LNHDA and CDR2 is SQIVND (reference sequence). V lost 5 bases to trimming and J lost 0 bases; unmatched junction nucleotides: 12. CDR3 nucleotide sequence: TGTGCCAGTAGTCGTTTCCGAGCGGGAGCCGCCTCTGGGGCCAACGTCCTGACTTTC. It is translated as CASSRFRAGAASGANVLTF.

The chain carries TRBV11-2 and TRBJ2-7; TRBD2 matches 8 bases. CDR3 length: 16 residues. Germline CDR1 SGHAT, CDR2 FQNNGV. J lost 2 bases, V lost 5 bases, and 11 bases had no gene match. CDR3 nucleotide sequence: TGTGCCAGCAGCCCGGGGCTAGCGGGTCGCGCCTACGAGCAGTACTTC. It is translated as CASSPGLAGRAYEQYF.

This sequence joins TRBV7-9 and TRBJ1-5; a possible D gene is TRBD1 (6 bases). V was clipped by 7 bases and J by 7 bases, with 17 bases between them. Germline loops: CDR1 SEHNR, CDR2 FQNEAQ (reference sequence). The CDR3 contains 14 residues. In nucleotides, the CDR3 is TGTGCCAGCACCTCAGGACAGACTGAACAGCCCCAGCATTTT. Translating gives CASTSGQTEQPQHF.

The chain is built from TRBV6-5 and TRBJ2-7; TRBD1 agrees at 7 bases. The CDR3 has 13 amino acids. In germline, CDR1 is MNHEY, CDR2 SVGAGI. V lost 6 bases to trimming and J lost 0 bases; unmatched junction nucleotides: 2. In nucleotides, the CDR3 is TGTGCCAGCAGCCGACAGGGCTCCTACGAGCAGTACTTC. This encodes CASSRQGSYEQYF.

The genes are TRBV28 and TRBJ2-1, with TRBD2 matching 13 bases. CDR1 is MDHEN and CDR2 is SYDVKM in the germline V gene. This CDR3 is 20 amino acids long. With V trimmed by 6 bases and J by 6 bases, 20 bases remained unmatched. The CDR3 region is CASSRTSGGLLNFARNEQFF. Written as DNA, the CDR3 is TGTGCCAGCAGCCGGACTAGCGGGGGTCTCTTAAACTTCGCTCGCAATGAGCAGTTCTTC.

The chain links TRBV7-9 to TRBJ2-1; D call uncertain. The CDR3 length is 11 residues. V was trimmed by 2 bases and J by 9 bases, leaving 5 bases between them. In germline, CDR1 is SEHNR, CDR2 FQNEAQ (reference sequence). CDR3 nucleotides: TGTGCCAGCAGCTTAAAGAGTGAGCAGTTCTTC. Translating gives CASSLKSEQFF.

The CDR3 nucleotides are TGTGCCAGCAGCGTCGTGGGGCAGGGGGCGGTAGGCTACACCTTC. This codes for CASSVVGQGAVGYTF. This chain connects TRBV2 to TRBJ1-2, with 8 bases aligning to TRBD1. Trimming took 6 bases from V and 8 from J; bases not matched to a gene: 14. CDR1 is SNHLY, CDR2 FYNNEI, per germline. CDR3 size: 15 residues.

The chain has TRBV28 and TRBJ2-3; D remains unclear. Trimming stripped 5 bases from V and 0 bases from J, with 12 bases between. The CDR3 totals 15 residues. The germline V gene has CDR1 MDHEN and CDR2 SYDVKM. DNA for the CDR3: TGTGCCAGCAGTCACGCGACTCCTAGCACAGATACGCAGTATTTT. Translation: CASSHATPSTDTQYF.

The chain uses TRBV28 and TRBJ1-5; tentative D call: TRBD1 (6 bases). Trimming stripped 6 bases from V and 0 bases from J, with 12 bases between. Germline CDR1 MDHEN, CDR2 SYDVKM. This CDR3 has 15 residues. The CDR3: CASRKTGRSNQPQHF. Here the CDR3 DNA reads TGTGCCAGCAGAAAGACAGGACGTAGCAATCAGCCCCAGCATTTT.

The chain links TRBV25-1 to TRBJ2-3; D might be TRBD1 (6 bases). Looked up from germline, CDR1 is MGHDK and CDR2 is SYGVNS. Trimming took 5 bases from V and 4 from J, leaving 16 bases between them. CDR3 length: 15 amino acids. The CDR3: CASSHRARLSDTQYF. As DNA, the CDR3 is TGTGCCAGCAGTCACAGGGCCCGTTTATCAGATACGCAGTATTTT.

Only one count was recorded for this clone. V usage is TRBV19 and J usage is TRBJ2-1; 11 nucleotides match TRBD2. This CDR3 is 15 amino acids long. V shed 7 bases and J 4 bases; nucleotides not matched to a gene: 6. The germline V gene has CDR1 LNHDA and CDR2 SQIVND (reference sequence). The DNA for the CDR3 is TGTGCCAGTACTTTCGGGACTAGCGGTTACAATGAGCAGTTCTTC. This translates into CASTFGTSGYNEQFF. Based on the CDR3 plus reference TRBV19 and TRBJ2-1, the full variable domain is DGGITQSPKYLFRKEGQNVTLSCEQNLNHDAMYWYRQDPGQGLRLIYYSQIVNDFQKGDIAEGYSVSREKKESFPLTVTSAQKNPTAFYLCASTFGTSGYNEQFFGPGTRLTVL.